The 3 T cell receptor beta chains below all came from one sample that was sequenced in a study of beta chain features in type 1 diabetes. General study points: All four CD4+ subsets of Type 1 diabetes patients contained TCRB CDR3s that were moderately but significantly shorter.

Antigens of these TCRs are unknown. Since all of the isolated RNA was reverse transcribed, expressed TCRB transcripts were what got sequenced. The method was immunoSEQ multiplex PCR; TCRdb's version includes in-frame clones alone and lacks a portion of them. The sample has 500,000 to 800,000 clones; around 12% are singletons. Sequenced: naive CD4+ T cells from blood. The receptor source for this set is a young man with type 1 diabetes.

This rearrangement joins TRBV2 to TRBJ2-2; no reliable D call. The V end was cut by 0 bases, the J end by 5 bases, with 4 bases between. From germline, CDR1 is SNHLY and CDR2 FYNNEI. This CDR3 comprises 13 residues. This CDR3 reads CASSEAPTGELFF. CDR3 in DNA: TGTGCCAGCAGTGAAGCGCCAACCGGGGAGCTGTTTTTT.

CDR3 loop: CASSVIEGLGYTF. The CDR3 DNA reads TGTGCCAGCAGCGTCATAGAAGGGCTTGGCTACACCTTC. The gene calls are TRBV9 and TRBJ1-2; D remains unclear. Trimming pared 2 bases from V and 7 bases from J, leaving 12 bases between. CDR1 is SGDLS, CDR2 YYNGEE, per germline. The CDR3 has 13 amino acids.

This clone showed up just a few times. The V and J genes are TRBV14 and TRBJ2-2; D remains ambiguous. The CDR3 spans 17 residues. The germline V gene has CDR1 SGHDN and CDR2 FVKESK. The V end lost 0 bases, the J end lost 0 bases, and 11 bases lay between the germline ends. The CDR3 nucleotides read TGTGCCAGCAGCCAAGATCACGGCAGCACGAACACCGGGGAGCTGTTTTTT. Translated, it gives CASSQDHGSTNTGELFF.